The clone carrying this T cell receptor (beta chain) was counted ten times or more. Its specificity is unknown. TCRdb reassembled clones from the PCR reads with MiXCR. The table includes around 22,000 clones, around 21% detected once. This sample was included in a study of metastatic and nonmetastatic thyroid tumors. Regarding the study as a whole: Malignant thyroid tumors reportedly had TCR beta diversity that was significantly higher than in benign nodules, in blood and tumor.

All patients were untreated before thyroid surgery. Germline loops: CDR1 SGHAT, CDR2 FQNNGV. The CDR3 loop spans 16 amino acids. Trimming stripped 0 bases from V and 4 bases from J, with 13 bases between. Sample: blood. The chain is built from TRBV11-2 and TRBJ2-1, with TRBD1 as a possible D gene (6 bases). The clonotype was recovered from a female donor with papillary thyroid cancer or a benign thyroid nodule (not recorded which). Some clones in this sample may be carry-over from other donors' samples. The DNA for the CDR3 is TGTGCCAGCAGCTTAGATTTCGGACAGAATTACAATGAGCAGTTCTTC. This gives the protein CASSLDFGQNYNEQFF.